The present T cell receptor beta chain was sequenced within a study of cytomegalovirus exposure and HLA in healthy donors. Findings and limits, study-wide: When analyzed later, a missense DCLRE1C variant was found to be linked to TCR beta V- and J-gene trimming. Some V segments, TRBV6-2 and TRBV6-3 among them, were indistinguishable and were therefore excluded. Judged likely to be a sequencing artifact was a cluster of highly shared sequence variants.

Likely unrecorded immune exposures existed in these nominally healthy donors. PCR was performed using 60 Vbeta and 13 Jbeta primers. The data were produced by immunoSEQ multiplex PCR, yet TCRdb's version contains in-frame clones alone and is incomplete. The repertoire holds some 190,000 clones, with approximately 77% as singletons. The CDR3 is 13 amino acids. The ends lost 3 bases at V and 12 bases at J; junction bases unmatched: 8. Germline V gene data show CDR1 as SGDLS and CDR2 as YYNGEE. Concerning this clone itself: Its antigen is undetermined.

V and J are TRBV9 and TRBJ1-4; 7 nucleotides line up with TRBD1. The source material was PBMCs. The sequence was collected from a man aged 35-49 years in good health and CMV-seropositive. The CDR3: CASSGEPDRQLFF. DNA of the CDR3: TGTGCCAGCAGCGGCGAACCGGACAGGCAACTGTTTTTT.